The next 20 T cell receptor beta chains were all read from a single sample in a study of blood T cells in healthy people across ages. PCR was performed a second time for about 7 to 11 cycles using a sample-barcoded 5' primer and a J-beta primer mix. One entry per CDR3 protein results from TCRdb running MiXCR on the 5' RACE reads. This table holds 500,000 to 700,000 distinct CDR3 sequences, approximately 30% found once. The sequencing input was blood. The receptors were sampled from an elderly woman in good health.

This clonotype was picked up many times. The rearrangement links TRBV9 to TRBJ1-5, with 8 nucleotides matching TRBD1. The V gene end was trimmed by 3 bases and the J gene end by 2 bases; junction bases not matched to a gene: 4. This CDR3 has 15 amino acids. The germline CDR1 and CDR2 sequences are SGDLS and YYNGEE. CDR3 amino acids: CASSARGQGNQPQHF. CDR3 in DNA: TGTGCCAGCAGCGCGAGGGGACAGGGCAATCAGCCCCAGCATTTT.

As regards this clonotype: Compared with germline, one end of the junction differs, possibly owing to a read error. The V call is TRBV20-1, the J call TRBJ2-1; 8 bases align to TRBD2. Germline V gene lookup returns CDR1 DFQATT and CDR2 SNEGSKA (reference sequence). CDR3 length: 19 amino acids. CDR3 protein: CSARDQRDILADFDNERFF. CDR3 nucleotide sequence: TGCAGTGCTAGAGATCAAAGAGATATACTAGCGGACTTTGACAATGAGCGGTTCTTC.

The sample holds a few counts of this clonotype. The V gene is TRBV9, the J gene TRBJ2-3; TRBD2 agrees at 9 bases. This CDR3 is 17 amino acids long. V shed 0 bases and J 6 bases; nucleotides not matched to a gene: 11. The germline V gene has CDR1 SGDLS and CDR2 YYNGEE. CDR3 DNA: TGTGCCAGCAGCGTAGGAGCGGGGGGTATCCTGGGGGATACGCAGTATTTT. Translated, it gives CASSVGAGGILGDTQYF.

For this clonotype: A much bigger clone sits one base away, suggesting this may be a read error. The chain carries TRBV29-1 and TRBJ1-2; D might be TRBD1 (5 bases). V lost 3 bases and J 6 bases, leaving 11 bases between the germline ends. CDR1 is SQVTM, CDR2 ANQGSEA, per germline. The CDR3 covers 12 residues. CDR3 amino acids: CSVDRVGNGYTF. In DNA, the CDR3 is TGCAGCGTTGACAGGGTGGGCAATGGCTACACCTTC.

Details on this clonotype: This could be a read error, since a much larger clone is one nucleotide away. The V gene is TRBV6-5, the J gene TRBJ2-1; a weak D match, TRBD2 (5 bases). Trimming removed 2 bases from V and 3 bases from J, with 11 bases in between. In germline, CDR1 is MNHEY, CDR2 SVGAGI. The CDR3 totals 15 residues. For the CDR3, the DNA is TGTGCCAGCAGTTACCGCGGTCGGGACTACAATGAGCAGTTCTTC. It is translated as CASSYRGRDYNEQFF.

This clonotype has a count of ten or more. The CDR3 DNA follows: TGCGCCAGCAGCCGATCGGACTCCGATACGCAGTATTTT. Translated, it gives CASSRSDSDTQYF. J is TRBJ2-3 and V is TRBV5-1; weak D call: TRBD2 (5 bases). The CDR3 contains 13 residues. The V and J ends lost 4 bases and 6 bases respectively, with 12 bases between them. Looked up from germline, CDR1 is SGHRS and CDR2 is YFSETQ.

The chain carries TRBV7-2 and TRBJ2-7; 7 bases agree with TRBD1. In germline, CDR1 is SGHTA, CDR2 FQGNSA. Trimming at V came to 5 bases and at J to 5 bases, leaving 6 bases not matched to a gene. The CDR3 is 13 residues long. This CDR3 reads CASSRQGRDEQYF. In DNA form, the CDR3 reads TGTGCCAGCAGCCGACAGGGCAGGGACGAGCAGTACTTC.

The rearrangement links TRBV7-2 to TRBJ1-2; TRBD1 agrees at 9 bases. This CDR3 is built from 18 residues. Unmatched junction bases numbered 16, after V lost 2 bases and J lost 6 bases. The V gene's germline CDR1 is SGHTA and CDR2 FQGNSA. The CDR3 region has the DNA TGTGCCAGCAGCTTACGAGCCTTATTAGGGACAGGGTCCGATGGCTACACCTTC. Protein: CASSLRALLGTGSDGYTF.

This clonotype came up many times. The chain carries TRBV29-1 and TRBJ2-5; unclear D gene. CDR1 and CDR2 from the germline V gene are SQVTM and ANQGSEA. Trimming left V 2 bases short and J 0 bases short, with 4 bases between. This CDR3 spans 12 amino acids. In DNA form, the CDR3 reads TGCAGCGTTGAAACCCACCAAGAGACCCAGTACTTC. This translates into CSVETHQETQYF.

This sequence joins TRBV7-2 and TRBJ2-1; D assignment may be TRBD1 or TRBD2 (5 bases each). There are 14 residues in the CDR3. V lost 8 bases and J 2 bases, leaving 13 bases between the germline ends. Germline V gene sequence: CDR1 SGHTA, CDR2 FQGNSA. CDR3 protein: CASGRDHTYNEQFF. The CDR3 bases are TGTGCCAGCGGCCGGGACCACACCTACAATGAGCAGTTCTTC.

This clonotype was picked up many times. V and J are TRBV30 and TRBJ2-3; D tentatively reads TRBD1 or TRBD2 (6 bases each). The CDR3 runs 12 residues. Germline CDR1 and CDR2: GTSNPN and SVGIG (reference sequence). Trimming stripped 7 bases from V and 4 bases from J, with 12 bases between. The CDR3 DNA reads TGTGCCTCCTCGAGGGGGGCAGATACGCAGTATTTT. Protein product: CASSRGADTQYF.

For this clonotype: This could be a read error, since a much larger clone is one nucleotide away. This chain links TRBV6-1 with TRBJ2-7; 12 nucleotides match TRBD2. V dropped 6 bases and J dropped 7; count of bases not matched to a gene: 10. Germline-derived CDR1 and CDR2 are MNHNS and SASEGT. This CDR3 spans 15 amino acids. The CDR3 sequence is CASRRLAGGLDEQYF. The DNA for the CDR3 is TGTGCCAGCAGGCGCCTAGCGGGGGGGCTTGATGAGCAGTACTTC.

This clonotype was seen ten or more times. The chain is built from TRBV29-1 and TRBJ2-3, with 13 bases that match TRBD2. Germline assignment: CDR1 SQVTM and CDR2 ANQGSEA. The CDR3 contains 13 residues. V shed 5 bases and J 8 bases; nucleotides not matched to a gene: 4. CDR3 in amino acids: CSVRLAGGGTQYF. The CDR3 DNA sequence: TGCAGCGTTAGACTAGCGGGGGGCGGTACGCAGTATTTT.

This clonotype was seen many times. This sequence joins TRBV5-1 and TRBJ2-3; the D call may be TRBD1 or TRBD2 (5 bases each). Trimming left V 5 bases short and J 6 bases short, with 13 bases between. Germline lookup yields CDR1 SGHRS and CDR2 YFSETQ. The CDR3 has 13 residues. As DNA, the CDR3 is TGCGCCAGCAGACCTCTAGGGGAGGATACGCAGTATTTT. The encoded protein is CASRPLGEDTQYF.

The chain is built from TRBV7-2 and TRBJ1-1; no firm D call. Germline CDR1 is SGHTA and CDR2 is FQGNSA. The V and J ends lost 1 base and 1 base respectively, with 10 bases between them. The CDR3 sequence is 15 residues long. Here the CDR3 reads CASSLGYRGNTEAFF. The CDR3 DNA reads TGTGCCAGCAGCTTAGGGTACCGAGGGAACACTGAAGCTTTCTTT.

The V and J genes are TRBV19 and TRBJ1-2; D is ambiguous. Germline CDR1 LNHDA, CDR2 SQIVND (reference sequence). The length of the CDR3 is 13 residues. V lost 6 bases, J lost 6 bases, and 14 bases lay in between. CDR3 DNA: TGTGCCAGTAGCCCCCTAGTTGGGAATGGCTACACCTTC. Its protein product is CASSPLVGNGYTF.

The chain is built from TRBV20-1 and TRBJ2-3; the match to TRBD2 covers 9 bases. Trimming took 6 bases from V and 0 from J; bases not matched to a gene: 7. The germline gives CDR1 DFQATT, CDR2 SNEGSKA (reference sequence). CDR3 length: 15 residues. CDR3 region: CSAPRGGSSTDTQYF. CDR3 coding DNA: TGCAGTGCACCGCGGGGGGGCTCGAGCACAGATACGCAGTATTTT.

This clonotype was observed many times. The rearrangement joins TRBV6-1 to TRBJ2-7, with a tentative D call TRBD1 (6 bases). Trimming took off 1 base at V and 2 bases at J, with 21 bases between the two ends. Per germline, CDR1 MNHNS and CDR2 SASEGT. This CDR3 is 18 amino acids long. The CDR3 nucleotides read TGTGCCAGCAGTGAAGTGGGTACAGGGTCCTTCCCTACCTACGAGCAGTACTTC. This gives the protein CASSEVGTGSFPTYEQYF.

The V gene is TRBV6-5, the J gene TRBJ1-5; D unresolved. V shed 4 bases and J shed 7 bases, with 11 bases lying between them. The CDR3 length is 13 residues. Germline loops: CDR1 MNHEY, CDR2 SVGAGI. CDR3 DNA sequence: TGTGCCAGCAGTTCGGGCAGGATGCAGCCCCAGCATTTT. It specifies CASSSGRMQPQHF.

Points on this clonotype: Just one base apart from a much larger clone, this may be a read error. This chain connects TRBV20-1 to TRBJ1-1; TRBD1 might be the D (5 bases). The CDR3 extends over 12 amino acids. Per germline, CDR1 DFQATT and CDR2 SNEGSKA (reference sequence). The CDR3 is CSADWGRAEAFF. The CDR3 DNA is TGCAGCGCCGATTGGGGGAGGGCTGAAGCTTTCTTT.